What follows are 20 T cell receptor beta chains derived from one specimen sequenced in a study of T cell responses to AZD1222 COVID-19 vaccine (dated by TCRdb to the early 2020s). The label giving this sample's time point can be read as: baseline before first vaccination. Library preparation used the immunoSEQ multiplex PCR assay. The table was pulled from immuneACCESS by TCRdb, which kept in-frame rearrangements only. Such tables lose some clones; where checked, under half of the loss comes from unresolved V genes, and the rest has no known cause. This sample holds under 300,000 clones; about 92% were observed only once. In total, the top ten clones hold around 0.58% of the sample. The sample here was peripheral blood, taken on day 0 of AZD1222 vaccination. These TCRs come from an adult in good health.

This chain uses TRBV9 with TRBJ1-2, with TRBD1 as a possible D gene (6 bases). This CDR3 has 15 residues. Trimming removed 4 bases from V and 0 bases from J, with 13 bases in between. Germline V gene lookup returns CDR1 SGDLS and CDR2 YYNGEE. The DNA for the CDR3 is TGTGCCAGCAGCTTCGGGACACCGGCTAACTATGGCTACACCTTC. Translation gives CASSFGTPANYGYTF.

V is TRBV12-3 or TRBV12-4 and J is TRBJ1-1, with 7 bases fitting TRBD1. The CDR3 is made up of 13 amino acids. J gave up 0 bases and V 11 bases, and 6 bases lay outside the gene matches. CDR3 residues: CACLRGLNTEAFF. The CDR3 bases are TGTGCCTGCCTCAGGGGGTTGAACACTGAAGCTTTCTTT.

The chain carries TRBV6-2 or TRBV6-3 and TRBJ2-5; TRBD2 aligns across 10 bases. The CDR3 is 19 amino acids. J lost 4 bases, V lost 2 bases, and 16 bases had no gene match. CDR1 is MNHEY, CDR2 SVGEGT, per germline. The CDR3 spells CASSYRTLAASGRGETQYF. In nucleotides, the CDR3 is TGTGCCAGCAGTTACCGTACACTAGCCGCTAGCGGGAGAGGAGAGACCCAGTACTTC.

The chain uses TRBV10-2 and TRBJ1-4; no clear D. The V gene's germline CDR1 is WSHSY and CDR2 SAAADI. CDR3 length: 15 amino acids. Trimming removed 0 bases at V and 6 bases at J, with 11 bases between. CDR3 protein: CASSESGRRDEKLFF. CDR3 nucleotide sequence: TGCGCCAGCAGTGAGTCGGGAAGGAGGGATGAAAAACTGTTTTTT.

This sequence joins TRBV28 and TRBJ1-2; D is perhaps TRBD1 (6 bases). V was cut by 8 bases and J by 0 bases, with 16 bases left in between. The CDR3 is 15 amino acids. Germline V CDR1 and CDR2: MDHEN, SYDVKM. The CDR3 is CASGETGRANYGYTF. CDR3 in DNA: TGTGCCAGCGGTGAGACAGGCCGAGCTAACTATGGCTACACCTTC.

The CDR3 protein is CASSPRGRHSGANVLTF. As DNA, the CDR3 is TGTGCCAGCAGCCCACGTGGTAGGCACTCTGGGGCCAACGTCCTGACTTTC. The chain recombines TRBV7-9 with TRBJ2-6; D is unclear. Deletions cut 5 bases from V and 0 bases from J, with 14 bases between. Looked up from germline, CDR1 is SEHNR and CDR2 is FQNEAQ (reference sequence). The CDR3 totals 17 residues.

The gene calls are TRBV5-1 and TRBJ2-7, with D unclear. Germline V CDR1 and CDR2: SGHRS, YFSETQ. This CDR3 has 13 residues. Trimming removed 0 bases at V and 7 bases at J, with 11 bases between. The CDR3: CASSLEAHFEQYF. The CDR3 DNA sequence: TGCGCCAGCAGCTTGGAAGCTCATTTTGAGCAGTACTTC.

The chain links TRBV7-9 to TRBJ2-3; 8 bases match TRBD1. The germline CDR1 and CDR2 sequences are SEHNR and FQNEAQ (reference sequence). Germline trimming cut 0 bases from V and 4 bases from J; bases unmatched to any gene: 6. The CDR3 runs 16 residues. CDR3 DNA sequence: TGTGCCAGCAGCTTAGCGGCAGGACAGGGATCAGATACGCAGTATTTT. Amino acid sequence: CASSLAAGQGSDTQYF.

The gene calls are TRBV28 and TRBJ2-7, with 7 bases aligning to TRBD1. Germline CDR1 and CDR2: MDHEN and SYDVKM. With V trimmed by 6 bases and J by 6 bases, 8 bases remained unmatched. CDR3 length equals 13 residues. CDR3 nucleotides: TGTGCCAGCAGATTACAGGGGTCGGGCGAGCAGTACTTC. It codes for CASRLQGSGEQYF.

The rearrangement uses TRBV5-6 and TRBJ2-1; D is unclear. Germline lookup yields CDR1 SGHDT and CDR2 YYEEEE. Trimming stripped 4 bases from V and 3 bases from J, with 2 bases between. This CDR3 comprises 11 residues. CDR3 protein: CASSIYNEQFF. CDR3 bases: TGTGCCAGCAGCATCTACAATGAGCAGTTCTTC.

The CDR3 coding sequence is TGTGCCAGCTCACAGGCCCTGGGCAGGGCATTTAATCAGCCCCAGCATTTT. Its translation is CASSQALGRAFNQPQHF. The chain links TRBV18 to TRBJ1-5; tentative D call: TRBD1 (5 bases). This CDR3 is built from 17 residues. Trimming removed 4 bases from V and 4 bases from J, with 20 bases in between. Germline loops: CDR1 KGHSH, CDR2 LQKENI.

The rearrangement links TRBV2 to TRBJ1-6, with 8 bases fitting TRBD1. This CDR3 has 15 residues. V was pared by 7 bases and J by 6 bases, with 8 bases of the junction left unmatched. Germline CDR1 reads SNHLY; CDR2 reads FYNNEI. The CDR3, as DNA: TGTGCCAGCACCCCCGGGACAGGAGCTAATTCACCCCTCCACTTT. Its protein product is CASTPGTGANSPLHF.

There are a few counts of this clone. V is TRBV11-1 and J is TRBJ2-7; 7 bases map to TRBD1. Germline CDR1 is SGHAT and CDR2 is FQDESV (reference sequence). The CDR3 loop spans 13 amino acids. With 4 bases clipped from V and 3 bases from J, the junction kept 3 bases outside the gene matches. CDR3 sequence (DNA): TGTGCCAGCAGCTCGACAGGGAACTACGAGCAGTACTTC. Its translation: CASSSTGNYEQYF.

The chain has TRBV5-1 and TRBJ1-2, with 7 nucleotides matching TRBD1. The CDR3 is made up of 13 amino acids. The germline CDR1 and CDR2 sequences are SGHRS and YFSETQ. The ends lost 4 bases at V and 8 bases at J; junction bases unmatched: 8. This CDR3 is CASSTDRDRGYTF. CDR3 in DNA: TGCGCCAGCAGCACCGACAGGGACCGCGGCTACACCTTC.

This chain joins TRBV6-5 and TRBJ1-1; 7 bases map to TRBD1. The CDR3 contains 15 residues. CDR1 and CDR2 from the germline V gene are MNHEY and SVGAGI. V gave up 5 bases and J gave up 0 bases; unmatched junction bases: 6. This chain's CDR3 is CASSLRGQVNTEAFF. In nucleotides, the CDR3 is TGTGCCAGCAGTCTAAGGGGGCAGGTGAACACTGAAGCTTTCTTT.

This clone has only one observation. The chain recombines TRBV5-1 with TRBJ2-7; TRBD2 matches 9 bases. The CDR3 is made up of 16 amino acids. Germline CDR1 SGHRS, CDR2 YFSETQ. Unmatched junction bases numbered 6, after V lost 0 bases and J lost 2 bases. The chain's CDR3 is CASSLDGSGGPYEQYF. In DNA, the CDR3 is TGCGCCAGCAGCTTGGATGGTAGCGGGGGACCCTACGAGCAGTACTTC.

This chain joins TRBV9 and TRBJ1-3, with D hard to call. The length of the CDR3 is 15 residues. The V gene lost 1 base and the J gene lost 4 bases, with 12 bases spanning the gap. The germline CDR1 and CDR2 sequences are SGDLS and YYNGEE. The CDR3 DNA sequence: TGTGCCAGCAGCGTAAACGCTCCGGGGGGAAACACCATATATTTT. This translates into CASSVNAPGGNTIYF.

The chain recombines TRBV19 with TRBJ2-2; 9 bases match TRBD1. Trimming removed 5 bases from V and 4 bases from J; junction bases left unmatched: 11. CDR3 length: 17 amino acids. CDR1 is LNHDA and CDR2 is SQIVND in the germline V gene (reference sequence). The DNA for the CDR3 is TGTGCCAGTAGTCGTCCGACCGGACAGGGGCTCACCGGGGAGCTGTTTTTT. Amino acids: CASSRPTGQGLTGELFF.

Remarks on this clone: The same CDR3 also results from other DNA sequences found in this sample. The V call is TRBV28, the J call TRBJ1-1; D is undetermined. The V gene lost 4 bases and the J gene lost 0 bases, with 6 bases spanning the gap. Germline V gene lookup returns CDR1 MDHEN and CDR2 SYDVKM. This CDR3 has 13 residues. DNA of the CDR3: TGTGCCAGCAGTTGGACGGTGAACACTGAAGCTTTCTTT. It encodes CASSWTVNTEAFF.

The gene calls are TRBV7-2 and TRBJ1-1, with a possible D match to TRBD1 (5 bases). The germline V and J ends were trimmed by 1 base and 4 bases, with 10 bases remaining between them. The CDR3 consists of 14 residues. Germline V gene data show CDR1 as SGHTA and CDR2 as FQGNSA. The DNA of the CDR3 is TGTGCCAGCAGCTTAGGCCCCAGGGCCACTGAAGCTTTCTTT. Protein sequence: CASSLGPRATEAFF. Combining the CDR3 with reference TRBV7-2 and TRBJ1-1 gives the whole variable domain GAGVSQSPSNKVTEKGKDVELRCDPISGHTALYWYRQSLGQGLEFLIYFQGNSAPDKSGLPSDRFSAERTGGSVSTLTIQRTQQEDSAVYLCASSLGPRATEAFFGQGTRLTVV.